This entry is about one T cell receptor (beta chain). What it recognizes is unknown. Measured with immunoSEQ multiplex PCR; TCRdb has only the in-frame clones, and not every one. This sample has more than 60,000 clones, with around 90% found just once. The trim removed 6 bases at V and 2 bases at J, leaving 13 bases unmatched. Germline V CDR1 and CDR2: SGHVS, FQNEAQ. The CDR3 runs to 19 residues. The sample originates from a study of PD-1 blockade in classical Hodgkin lymphoma. All patients experienced relapse after autologous stem cell transplantation, and brentuximab vedotin exposure was variable. Complete response, partial response or progressive disease were the best responses. The study's findings and limits: Relative to healthy donors, newly diagnosed patients reportedly had lower baseline TCR diversity, which was reported as lower still in relapsed/refractory patients. Complete responders showed a baseline diversity that resembled the diversity of newly diagnosed patients. Why repertoires differed is undefined; disease activity or prior therapy possibly contributed.

The origin of this receptor is a human donor with classical Hodgkin lymphoma. The gene calls are TRBV7-8 and TRBJ2-3; 14 nucleotides agree with TRBD2. The sample consisted of peripheral blood mononuclear cells (PBMCs), taken at baseline. CDR3 bases: TGTGCCAGCAGTTCTAGACTAGCGGGGGGGCCGGTCCACACAGATACGCAGTATTTT. This encodes CASSSRLAGGPVHTDTQYF.